What follows are 22 T cell receptor beta chains derived from one specimen sequenced in a study of beta chain features in type 1 diabetes. Expressed TCRB transcripts were sequenced, since all the RNA that had been isolated was reverse transcribed. The assay was immunoSEQ multiplex PCR, and TCRdb's table has in-frame clones only and misses some. The table records a few hundred thousand clones, 9.5% to 10% of them present only once. Overall study findings and caveats: Moderate yet significant TCRB CDR3 shortening was seen in Type 1 diabetes patients in all four CD4+ subsets.

Their antigen targets remain unknown. Sequencing was done on a sample of central memory CD4+ T cells from blood. These receptors all come from a man under 40 with type 1 diabetes.

This sequence joins TRBV9 and TRBJ2-7, with 9 bases that match TRBD1. Unmatched junction bases numbered 6, after V lost 3 bases and J lost 5 bases. The CDR3 covers 14 residues. From germline, CDR1 is SGDLS and CDR2 YYNGEE. The CDR3: CASSAGTGRDEQYF. The CDR3 DNA sequence: TGTGCCAGCAGCGCAGGGACAGGGCGAGACGAGCAGTACTTC.

In this sample, this clone turned up a few times. The J gene is TRBJ1-4, the V gene TRBV18; tentative D call: TRBD1 (5 bases). Germline V gene data show CDR1 as KGHSH and CDR2 as LQKENI. The V gene lost 0 bases and the J gene lost 6 bases, with 14 bases spanning the gap. This CDR3 spans 16 amino acids. The CDR3 DNA follows: TGTGCCAGCTCACCACCGGGGCAGGGAAGGGATGAAAAACTGTTTTTT. This sequence encodes CASSPPGQGRDEKLFF.

This clone was seen more than once but under ten times. V gene TRBV5-1 combines with J gene TRBJ2-1; D uncertain. This CDR3 is built from 14 residues. The germline CDR1 and CDR2 sequences are SGHRS and YFSETQ. V lost 2 bases, J lost 1 base, and 7 bases lay in between. DNA of the CDR3: TGCGCCAGCAGCTTAGGGCAGTCCTACAATGAGCAGTTCTTC. Its translation is CASSLGQSYNEQFF. Full variable domain (outside the CDR3, taken from reference TRBV5-1 and TRBJ2-1): KAGVTQTPRYLIKTRGQQVTLSCSPISGHRSVSWYQQTPGQGLQFLFEYFSETQRNKGNFPGRFSGRQFSNSRSEMNVSTLELGDSALYLCASSLGQSYNEQFFGPGTRLTVL.

The rearrangement uses TRBV13 and TRBJ2-2, with D hard to call. The CDR3 totals 13 residues. The germline V gene has CDR1 PRHDT and CDR2 FYEKMQ (reference sequence). The ends were cut back, 5 bases at V and 5 bases at J, with 9 bases in the middle. The CDR3 is CASSRGGTGELFF. As DNA, the CDR3 is TGTGCCAGCAGCCGCGGTGGTACCGGGGAGCTGTTTTTT.

This clone was seen a single time. The chain recombines TRBV5-6 with TRBJ2-6; D remains ambiguous. Germline-derived CDR1 and CDR2 are SGHDT and YYEEEE. With 4 bases removed from V and 0 bases from J, the gap between germline ends came to 8 bases. The CDR3 spans 15 residues. The CDR3 is CASSMALSGANVLTF. The CDR3 coding sequence is TGTGCCAGCAGCATGGCGCTCTCTGGGGCCAACGTCCTGACTTTC.

This clone was seen repeatedly, ten times or more. V gene TRBV29-1 combines with J gene TRBJ2-7; D possibly matches TRBD1 or TRBD2 (5 bases each). This CDR3 spans 13 amino acids. Trimming pared 8 bases from V and 6 bases from J, leaving 20 bases between. CDR1 is SQVTM and CDR2 is ANQGSEA in the germline V gene. The CDR3 protein is CSTAGTRGGEQYF. The DNA for the CDR3 is TGCAGCACCGCCGGGACCCGGGGCGGCGAGCAGTACTTC.

The gene calls are TRBV2 and TRBJ2-5, with 8 bases fitting TRBD2. The J call may not be correct, given that the DNA end is closer to TRBJ2-7. This CDR3 is built from 12 residues. Germline V gene data show CDR1 as SNHLY and CDR2 as FYNNEI. Here the CDR3 DNA reads TGTGCCAGCAGTACCGGGGGGGTCGAGCAGTACTTC. Protein sequence: CASSTGGVEQYF.

This clone was observed many times. CDR3 region: CASIGQYGYTF. CDR3 coding DNA: TGTGCCAGCATAGGACAGTATGGCTACACCTTC. The chain employs TRBV9 and TRBJ1-2, with a possible D match to TRBD1 (6 bases). Germline V gene lookup returns CDR1 SGDLS and CDR2 YYNGEE. The CDR3 length is 11 residues. The V gene lost 6 bases and the J gene lost 5 bases, with 8 bases spanning the gap.

This chain connects TRBV4-1 to TRBJ1-4; D is unresolved. The CDR3 runs to 17 residues. The germline CDR1 and CDR2 sequences are MGHRA and YSYEKL. Trimming removed 1 base at V and 4 bases at J, with 16 bases between. Written as DNA, the CDR3 is TGCGCCAGCAGCCAAGGGGATCCTTCTTTACTTAATGAAAAACTGTTTTTT. It codes for CASSQGDPSLLNEKLFF.

This clone appeared a few times. V and J are TRBV30 and TRBJ1-2; weak D call: TRBD1 (5 bases). The V gene's germline CDR1 is GTSNPN and CDR2 SVGIG (reference sequence). The CDR3 has 13 amino acids. Trimming stripped 2 bases from V and 2 bases from J, with 9 bases between. Here the CDR3 DNA reads TGTGCCTGGAGTTCGCAGGGAAACTATGGCTACACCTTC. It translates to CAWSSQGNYGYTF.

The chain combines TRBV6-6 with TRBJ2-3, with TRBD2 matching 11 bases. Trimming removed 5 bases from V and 5 bases from J; junction bases left unmatched: 9. This CDR3 has 16 amino acids. Germline values: CDR1 MNHNY, CDR2 SVGAGI (reference sequence). The CDR3 region is CASSGTSGSRGDTQYF. CDR3 coding DNA: TGTGCCAGCAGTGGAACTAGCGGGAGTAGGGGAGATACGCAGTATTTT.

V usage is TRBV2 and J usage is TRBJ2-7; 11 bases are shared with TRBD2. This CDR3 comprises 16 residues. The germline gives CDR1 SNHLY, CDR2 FYNNEI. Trimming cost V 4 bases and J 2 bases; bases outside gene matches: 7. The DNA for the CDR3 is TGTGCCAGCAGTGCCCCGACTAGCGGGACCACCTACGAGCAGTACTTC. Translated: CASSAPTSGTTYEQYF.

The table lists this clone with a few counts. The chain couples TRBV27 to TRBJ2-4; 10 nucleotides agree with TRBD1. V shed 5 bases and J 1 base; nucleotides not matched to a gene: 8. CDR3 size: 17 residues. Germline V gene sequence: CDR1 MNHEY, CDR2 SMNVEV (reference sequence). CDR3 sequence: CASSPGTGDEAKNIQYF. CDR3 in DNA: TGTGCCAGCAGTCCGGGGACAGGGGATGAGGCCAAAAACATTCAGTACTTC.

The chain has TRBV21-1 and TRBJ2-5; TRBD1, as called in the table, went unchecked against the DNA. TRBV21-1 constitutes a pseudogene. CDR3 size: 15 residues. The CDR3 spells CASSKDRGSFETQYF. For the CDR3, the DNA is TGTGCCAGCAGCAAGGACAGGGGGTCTTTCGAGACCCAGTACTTC.

The CDR3 protein is CASRQGRRELFF. Here the CDR3 DNA reads TGTGCCAGCAGGCAGGGCCGGAGGGAGCTGTTTTTT. This chain links TRBV6-5 with TRBJ2-2; perhaps TRBD1 as D (5 bases). V lost 6 bases and J 9 bases, leaving 11 bases between the germline ends. Looked up from germline, CDR1 is MNHEY and CDR2 is SVGAGI. CDR3 length: 12 amino acids.

The chain joins TRBV9 to TRBJ2-5; D gene ambiguous. The germline gives CDR1 SGDLS, CDR2 YYNGEE. This CDR3 region has 14 residues. V lost 4 bases and J 5 bases, leaving 15 bases between the germline ends. The CDR3 sequence is CASSPFSFGETQYF. CDR3 DNA: TGTGCCAGCAGCCCCTTCTCGTTTGGGGAGACCCAGTACTTC. The variable domain in full, completed from reference TRBV9 and TRBJ2-5, reads DSGVTQTPKHLITATGQRVTLRCSPRSGDLSVYWYQQSLDQGLQFLIQYYNGEERAKGNILERFSAQQFPDLHSELNLSSLELGDSALYFCASSPFSFGETQYFGPGTRLLVL.

This clone was observed a handful of times. The rearrangement links TRBV5-1 to TRBJ2-3; TRBD2 matches 10 bases. Germline lookup yields CDR1 SGHRS and CDR2 YFSETQ. The V and J ends lost 4 bases and 11 bases, in that order; junction bases with no gene match: 16. This CDR3 spans 16 amino acids. In DNA form, the CDR3 reads TGCGCCAGCAGCCCAGATGGAGCTAGCGGGAGAGGTGGGCAGTATTTT. Residues: CASSPDGASGRGGQYF.

This chain uses TRBV6-1 with TRBJ2-5; a weak D match, TRBD1 (7 bases). CDR1 is MNHNS and CDR2 is SASEGT in the germline V gene. CDR3 length: 14 residues. The germline V and J ends were trimmed by 6 bases and 7 bases, with 18 bases remaining between them. This chain's CDR3 is CASSSGGSDGTQYF. The CDR3 region has the DNA TGTGCCAGCAGCTCAGGGGGGTCTGATGGGACCCAGTACTTC.

This chain joins TRBV28 and TRBJ1-5, with no clear D. Germline V gives CDR1 MDHEN, CDR2 SYDVKM. CDR3 length: 16 amino acids. The V and J ends lost 2 bases and 6 bases respectively, with 17 bases between them. CDR3 nucleotides: TGTGCCAGCAGTTTAGGTCGGTCGAGTGCCGGTCAGCCCCAGCATTTT. It is translated as CASSLGRSSAGQPQHF.

In this sample, this clone turned up a few times. This chain connects TRBV18 to TRBJ2-3, with unresolved D. The CDR3 runs to 14 residues. V was clipped by 2 bases and J by 0 bases, with 6 bases between them. Germline CDR1 is KGHSH and CDR2 is LQKENI. The CDR3 here is CASSPAGSTDTQYF. As DNA, the CDR3 is TGTGCCAGCTCACCAGCCGGTAGCACAGATACGCAGTATTTT.

This clone was counted a few times. The rearrangement links TRBV30 to TRBJ1-1; possibly TRBD1 for D (5 bases). The germline V gene has CDR1 GTSNPN and CDR2 SVGIG (reference sequence). This CDR3 has 13 residues. V was trimmed by 5 bases and J by 11 bases, leaving 21 bases between them. For the CDR3, the DNA is TGTGCCTGGGGAGTAGGGGCCGCCCTAACGGCTTTCTTT. Translating gives CAWGVGAALTAFF.

This clone was seen a few times. The CDR3 spells CASSPGTGVTDTQYF. Here the CDR3 DNA reads TGTGCCAGCTCACCCGGGACAGGGGTCACAGATACGCAGTATTTT. This chain uses TRBV18 with TRBJ2-3, with 10 bases that match TRBD1. V dropped 3 bases and J dropped 2; count of bases not matched to a gene: 2. This CDR3 region has 15 residues. Germline V gene data show CDR1 as KGHSH and CDR2 as LQKENI.